This T cell receptor beta chain was identified during a study of T cells in localized non-small cell lung cancer. Study observations and caveats: There were a median around 57 of the top 100 tumor clones appearing in adjacent lung.

A remark on this clone: Its matching antigen is unknown.

Using immunoSEQ multiplex PCR, the repertoire was profiled, and TCRdb retains in-frame clones only, with some absent. The table lists 55,000 to 80,000 clones, around four fifths of them singletons. Germline CDR1 is LNHDA and CDR2 is SQIVND (reference sequence). The V segment lost 3 bases and the J segment 3 bases; nucleotides outside the gene matches: 5. The CDR3 has 15 residues. This clonotype was sampled from an older female donor with stage I lung adenocarcinoma. The J gene is TRBJ2-7, the V gene TRBV19; 10 bases fit TRBD2. Sequencing used peripheral blood, obtained before any cancer treatment. CDR3 loop: CASSINLAGGYEQYF. In DNA, the CDR3 is TGTGCCAGTAGTATTAATTTAGCGGGAGGCTACGAGCAGTACTTC.